This T cell receptor (beta chain) was found in a study of T cell repertoires in cytomegalovirus infection (dated by TCRdb to 2018 to 2020). General notes on the study: Because public TCR beta signatures pointed to carriage of CMV infection together with the matching HLA type, the HLA type of each donor mattered for the analysis. Paper-wide results and their limitations: Carriers of CMV infection plus the relevant HLA type were discriminated by the cumulative frequency of public TCR beta family members in the study cohort and in an independent 352-donor cohort. The ex vivo response was dominated by HLA-C-restricted CMV-specific TCR beta clonotypes, and the single most frequent clonotype in two of eight donors was supplied by these HLA-C-restricted clonotypes.

At least ten counts were recorded for this clonotype. Its antigen is still unknown. The sample holds no much larger clone one base away, and base qualities are not on file. CDR1 and CDR2 (SGHTA, FQGNSA) derive from the germline V gene. CDR3 length: 15 amino acids, cysteine to phenylalanine. The only DNA kept is the CDR3, 45 bases in frame from the first base. The trim is 5 bases for V and 5 bases for J, with a gap of 18 bases between the germline ends. Sequencer: Illumina HiSeq 1500. TCRdb reanalyzed the raw reads on its own, using fastp at Q25 for trimming and MiXCR for clone calling, and kept in-frame beta chains. Every distinct CDR3 protein forms one entry, paired with its most common genes and DNA. The sample data list about 600,000 distinct CDR3 sequences, and approximately 24% of these were observed just once. The ten largest clones add up to approximately 8.2% of the sample.

The rearrangement combines TRBV7-2 with TRBJ2-5; the D gene is perhaps TRBD1, on 6 matching bases. This clonotype originated in a human donor in good health (CMV status not recorded). Some clones in this sample may be carry-over from other donors' samples. The source material was CD8+ T cells from PBMCs. The CDR3 region has the sequence CASSKSQGRGETQYF. At the DNA level, the sequence is TGTGCCAGCAGCAAAAGCCAGGGGCGTGGGGAGACCCAGTACTTC.